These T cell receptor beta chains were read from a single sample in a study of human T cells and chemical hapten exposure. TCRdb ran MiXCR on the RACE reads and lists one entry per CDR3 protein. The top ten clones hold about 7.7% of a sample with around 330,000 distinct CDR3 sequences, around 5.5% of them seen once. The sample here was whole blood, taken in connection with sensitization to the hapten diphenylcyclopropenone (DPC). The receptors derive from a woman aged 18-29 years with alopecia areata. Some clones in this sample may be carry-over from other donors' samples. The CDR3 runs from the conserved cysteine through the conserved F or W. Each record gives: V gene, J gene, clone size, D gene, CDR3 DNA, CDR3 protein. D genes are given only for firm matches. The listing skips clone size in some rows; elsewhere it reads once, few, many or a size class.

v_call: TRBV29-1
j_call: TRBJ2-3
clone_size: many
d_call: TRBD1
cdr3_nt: TGCAGCGTTGGACAGGGAGCAAGGGACACGCAGTATTTT
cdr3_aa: CSVGQGARDTQYF

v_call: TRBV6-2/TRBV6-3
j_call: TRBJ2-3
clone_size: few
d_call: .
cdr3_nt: TGTGCCAGCAGTCGCCTCCCTAAAGATACGCAGTATTTT
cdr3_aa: CASSRLPKDTQYF

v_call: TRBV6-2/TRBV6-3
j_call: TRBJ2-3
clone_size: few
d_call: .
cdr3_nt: TGTGCCGGGAGGGGGACGATCACAGATACGCAGTATTTT
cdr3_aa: CAGRGTITDTQYF

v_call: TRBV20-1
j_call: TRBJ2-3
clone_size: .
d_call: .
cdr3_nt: TGCAGTGCTAGCGGGGGCAAGAGCACAGATACGCAGTATTTT
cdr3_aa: CSASGGKSTDTQYF

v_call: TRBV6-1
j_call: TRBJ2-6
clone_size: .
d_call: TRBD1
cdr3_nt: TGTGCCAGCAGTCAATCCCGGGACAGGGGAATCCCTGGGGCCAACGTCCTGACTTTC
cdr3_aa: CASSQSRDRGIPGANVLTF

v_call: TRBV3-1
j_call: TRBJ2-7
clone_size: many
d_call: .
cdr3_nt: TGTGCCAGCAGCCTCGTGGGGACCTACGAGCAGTACTTC
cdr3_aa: CASSLVGTYEQYF

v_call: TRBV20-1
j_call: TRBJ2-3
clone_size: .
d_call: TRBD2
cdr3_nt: TGCAGTGCGAACAAAGGACTAGCGGGGGGCCAACTCTTCACAGATACGCAGTATTTT
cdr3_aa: CSANKGLAGGQLFTDTQYF

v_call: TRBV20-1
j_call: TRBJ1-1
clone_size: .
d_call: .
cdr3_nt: TGCAGTCCAAGGGGGAGGGGAGGTGAAGCTTTCTTT
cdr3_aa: CSPRGRGGEAFF

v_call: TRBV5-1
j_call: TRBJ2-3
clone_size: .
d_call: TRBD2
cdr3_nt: TGCGCCAGCAGCTCTTCCAGACTAGCGGGGGAAACTAGCACAGATACGCAGTATTTT
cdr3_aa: CASSSSRLAGETSTDTQYF

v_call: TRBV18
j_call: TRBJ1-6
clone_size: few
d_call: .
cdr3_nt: TGTGCCAGCTCACCGGCGACAGTCTTGAATAATTCACCCCTCCACTTT
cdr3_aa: CASSPATVLNNSPLHF

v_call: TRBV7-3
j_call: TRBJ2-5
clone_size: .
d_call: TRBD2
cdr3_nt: TGTGCCAGCAGCTCCACGGGGGGGTTCCAAGAGACCCAGTACTTC
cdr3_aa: CASSSTGGFQETQYF

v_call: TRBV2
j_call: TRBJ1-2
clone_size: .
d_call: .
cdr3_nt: TGTGCCAGCAGTGAGGGACGGTCTAACTATGGCTACACCTTC
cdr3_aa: CASSEGRSNYGYTF

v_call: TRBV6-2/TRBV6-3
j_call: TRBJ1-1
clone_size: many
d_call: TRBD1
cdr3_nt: TGTGCCAGCAGTCCAGGGGGCGGGCACACTGAAGCTTTCTTT
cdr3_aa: CASSPGGGHTEAFF

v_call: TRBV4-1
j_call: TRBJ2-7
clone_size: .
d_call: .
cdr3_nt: TGCGCCAGCAGCCAAGTGGCAGGTACCTACGAGCAGTACTTC
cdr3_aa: CASSQVAGTYEQYF

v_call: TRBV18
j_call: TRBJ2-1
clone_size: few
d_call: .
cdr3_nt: TGTGCCAGCTCACCATCCCTTACCGGAGGGCTCCACAATGAGCAGTTCTTC
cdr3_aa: CASSPSLTGGLHNEQFF

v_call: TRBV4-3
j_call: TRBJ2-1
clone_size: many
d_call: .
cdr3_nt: TGCGCCAGCAGCCAACCCAGGGAGGGGGGACCCAACTCCTACAATGAGCAGTTCTTC
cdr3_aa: CASSQPREGGPNSYNEQFF

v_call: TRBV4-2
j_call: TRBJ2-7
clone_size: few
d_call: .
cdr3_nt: TGTGCCAGCAGCCAAGATCTCGGCGGCGGTTCCTACGAGCAGTACTTC
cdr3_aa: CASSQDLGGGSYEQYF

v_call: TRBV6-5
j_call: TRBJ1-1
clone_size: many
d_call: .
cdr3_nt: TGTGCCAGCAGTTATTTCAACAGAATGAACACTGAAGCTTTCTTT
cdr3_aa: CASSYFNRMNTEAFF

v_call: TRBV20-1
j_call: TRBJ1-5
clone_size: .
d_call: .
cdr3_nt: TGCAGTGCTAGAGGGGTAGTACTAGGGAGGGATCAGCCCCAGCATTTT
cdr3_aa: CSARGVVLGRDQPQHF

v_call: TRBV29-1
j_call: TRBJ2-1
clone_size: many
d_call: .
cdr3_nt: TGCAGCGTTGAAGACCGAGAGGGTGAGCAGTTCTTC
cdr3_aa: CSVEDREGEQFF

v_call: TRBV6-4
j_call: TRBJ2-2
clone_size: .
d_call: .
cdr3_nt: TGTGCCAGCAGTGACTCGCCAGCGATAAACACCGGGGAGCTGTTTTTT
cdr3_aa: CASSDSPAINTGELFF

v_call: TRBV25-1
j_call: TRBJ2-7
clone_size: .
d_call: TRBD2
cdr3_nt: TGTGCCAGCAGTGTAGCTAGCGGGGCGCCCTACGAGCAGTACTTC
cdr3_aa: CASSVASGAPYEQYF

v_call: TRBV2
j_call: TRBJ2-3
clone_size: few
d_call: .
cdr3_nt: TGTGCCAGCACCGAATCCCTGGGGGGGACAGCTGATGCCTTTAGCACAGATACGCAGTATTTT
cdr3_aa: CASTESLGGTADAFSTDTQYF

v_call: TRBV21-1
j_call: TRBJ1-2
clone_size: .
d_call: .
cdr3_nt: TGTGCCAGCAGCCAGGAAATAGTACGATATGGCTACACCTTC
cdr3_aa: CASSQEIVRYGYTF

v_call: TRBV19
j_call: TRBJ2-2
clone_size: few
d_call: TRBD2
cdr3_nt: TGTGCCAGTAGTTCTCGGACTAGCGCCGGGGAGCTGTTTTTT
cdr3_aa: CASSSRTSAGELFF

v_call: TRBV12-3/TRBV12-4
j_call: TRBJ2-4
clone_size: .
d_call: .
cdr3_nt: TGTGCCAGCACTCCACAGGGTTTGTTGAACATTCAGTACTTC
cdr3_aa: CASTPQGLLNIQYF

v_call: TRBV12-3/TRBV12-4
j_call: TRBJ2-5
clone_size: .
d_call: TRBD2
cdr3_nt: TGTGCCAGCAGTCGAGCGGGGCTCCAAGAGACCCAGTACTTC
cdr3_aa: CASSRAGLQETQYF

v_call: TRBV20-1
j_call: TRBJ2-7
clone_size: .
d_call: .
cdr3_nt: TGCAGTGCTAGAGGAGGCGGACCCGAGCAGTACTTC
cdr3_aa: CSARGGGPEQYF

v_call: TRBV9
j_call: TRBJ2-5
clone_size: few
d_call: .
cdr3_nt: TGTGCCAGCAGCGTAGGGTGGCGGATGACCCAAGAGACCCAGTACTTC
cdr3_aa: CASSVGWRMTQETQYF

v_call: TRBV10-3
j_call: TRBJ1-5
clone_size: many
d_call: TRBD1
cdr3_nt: TGTGCCATCAGGGGGGACAGGGGGCAGCCCCAGCATTTT
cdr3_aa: CAIRGDRGQPQHF

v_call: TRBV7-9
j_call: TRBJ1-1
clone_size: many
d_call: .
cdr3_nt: TGTGCCAGCAGTCTGAACGTTAACACTGAAGCTTTCTTT
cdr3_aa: CASSLNVNTEAFF

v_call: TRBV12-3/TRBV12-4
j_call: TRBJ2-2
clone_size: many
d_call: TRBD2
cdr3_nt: TGTGCCAGCAACCCCCACCCCGGAGCTAGCGGGGGGGCAGCCGGGGAGCTGTTTTTT
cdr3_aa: CASNPHPGASGGAAGELFF

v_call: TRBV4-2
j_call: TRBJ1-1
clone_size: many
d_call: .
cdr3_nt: TGTGCCAGCAGCCCCCAGGGCCGACTGGAGTTCACTGAAGCTTTCTTT
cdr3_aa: CASSPQGRLEFTEAFF

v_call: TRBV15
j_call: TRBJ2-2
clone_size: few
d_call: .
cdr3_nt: TGTGCCACCAGCAGACCCACTAGCGGGGAGCTGTTTTTT
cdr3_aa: CATSRPTSGELFF

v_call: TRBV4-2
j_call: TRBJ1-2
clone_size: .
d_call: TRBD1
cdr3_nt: TGTGCCAGCAGTCCACCTAGGACAGGGGCCGGGGGAGACTATGGCTACACCTTC
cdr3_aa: CASSPPRTGAGGDYGYTF

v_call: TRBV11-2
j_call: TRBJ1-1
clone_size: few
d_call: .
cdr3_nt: TGTGCCAGCAGCCAGGGACTGGAAGCTTTCTTT
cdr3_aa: CASSQGLEAFF

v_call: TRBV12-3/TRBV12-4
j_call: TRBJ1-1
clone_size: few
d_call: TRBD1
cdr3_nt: TGTGCCAGCAGTTTAGTAGTTGGGTCAGGGGGCGGACGAGCTTTCTTT
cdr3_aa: CASSLVVGSGGGRAFF

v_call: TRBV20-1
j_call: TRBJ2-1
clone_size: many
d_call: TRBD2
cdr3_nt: TGCAGTGCTCGACTAGCGGGGGGGACCGGTGAGCAGTTCTTC
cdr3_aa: CSARLAGGTGEQFF

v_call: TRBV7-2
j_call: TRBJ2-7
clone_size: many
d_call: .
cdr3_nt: TGTGCCAGCAGCTTAGAAAGGGCTCGAGCCTACGAGCAGTACTTC
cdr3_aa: CASSLERARAYEQYF

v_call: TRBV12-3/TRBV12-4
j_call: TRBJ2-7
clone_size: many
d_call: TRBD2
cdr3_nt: TGTGCCAGCACCCGGGGGGGGGCCTACGAGCAGTACTTC
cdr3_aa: CASTRGGAYEQYF

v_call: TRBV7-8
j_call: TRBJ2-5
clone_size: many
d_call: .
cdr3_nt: TGTGCCAGCAGCTTTGGGGACGACCAAGAGACCCAGTACTTC
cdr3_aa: CASSFGDDQETQYF

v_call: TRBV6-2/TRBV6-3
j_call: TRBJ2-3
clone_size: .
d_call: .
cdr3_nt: TGTGCCAGCAGTTACTTCGGGGAAAGCACAGATACGCAGTATTTT
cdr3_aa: CASSYFGESTDTQYF

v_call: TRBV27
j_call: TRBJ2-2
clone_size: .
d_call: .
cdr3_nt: TGTGCCAGCAGTTTATCGAGTGCAGGGGAGCTGTTTTTT
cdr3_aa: CASSLSSAGELFF

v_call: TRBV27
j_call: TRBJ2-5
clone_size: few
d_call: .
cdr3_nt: TGTGCCAGCAGTTTTGGAAGAGGGGAGACCCAGTACTTC
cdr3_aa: CASSFGRGETQYF

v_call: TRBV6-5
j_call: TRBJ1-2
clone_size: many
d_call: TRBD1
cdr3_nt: TGTGCCAGCAGTTCCCCGACAGGGTCCTATGGCTACACCTTC
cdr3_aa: CASSSPTGSYGYTF

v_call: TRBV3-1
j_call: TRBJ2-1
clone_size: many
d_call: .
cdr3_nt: TGTGCCAGCAGCCAATTGTCCGGGACTCCTCCGCGGTTCTTC
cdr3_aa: CASSQLSGTPPRFF

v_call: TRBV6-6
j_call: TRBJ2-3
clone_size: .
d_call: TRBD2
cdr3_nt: TGTGCCAGCAGTTGGTTAAATAGCGGGGGGGCAGCAGATACGCAGTATTTT
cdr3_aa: CASSWLNSGGAADTQYF

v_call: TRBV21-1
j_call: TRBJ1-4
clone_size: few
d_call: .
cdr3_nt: TGTGCCAGCAGCAGACACGGGGGGCTAGGGGAAAAACTGTTTTTT
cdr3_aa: CASSRHGGLGEKLFF

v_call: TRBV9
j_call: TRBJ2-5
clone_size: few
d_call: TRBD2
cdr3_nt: TGTGCCAGCAGCGTAGGGAGACTAGCGGGGGGCAACCCAGAGACCCAGTACTTC
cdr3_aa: CASSVGRLAGGNPETQYF

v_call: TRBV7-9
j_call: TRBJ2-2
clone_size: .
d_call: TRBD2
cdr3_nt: TGTGCCAGCAGCTGGGACTACCGCCCGCCCGGGGAGCTGTTTTTT
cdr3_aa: CASSWDYRPPGELFF